The present T cell receptor (beta chain) was sequenced within a study of T cell responses to AZD1222 COVID-19 vaccine. The repertoire was sequenced with immunoSEQ multiplex PCR; TCRdb's copy has only in-frame clones and lacks some. The sample contains 150,000 to 170,000 clones, roughly nine tenths of which appear only once. Germline V gives CDR1 SEHNR, CDR2 FQNEAQ (reference sequence). This CDR3 has 16 residues. The V and J ends lost 2 bases and 9 bases, in that order; junction bases with no gene match: 11. This clone showed up just a few times. Here the sequenced sample was peripheral blood, taken on day 0 of MenACWY control vaccination. This TCR was recovered from an adult in good health. This sequence joins TRBV7-9 and TRBJ2-1; 9 bases map to TRBD2. CDR3 DNA sequence: TGTGCCAGCAGCTTACTCCCAGCGGGGGGATCGGTTGAGCAGTTCTTC. The encoded protein is CASSLLPAGGSVEQFF.